These 3 T cell receptor beta chains were sequenced from one sample in a study of blood T cell repertoires in COVID-19 (dated by TCRdb to about 2020). The library was prepared using the immunoSEQ multiplex PCR assay. TCRdb mirrors the immuneACCESS table, restricted to in-frame sequences. Some clones are absent from its copies; in checked studies, under half trace to an unresolved V gene, and the reason for the others is unknown. In this sample the table shows roughly 88,000 clones, around 90% of which occur a single time. 3.9% of the sample rests with the top ten. Sequenced material: peripheral blood. These receptors originate from a woman aged 45-65 years in a cohort sampled during active COVID-19.

V is TRBV4-1 and J is TRBJ2-7, with 14 bases aligning to TRBD2. The germline V gene has CDR1 MGHRA and CDR2 YSYEKL. The CDR3 sequence is 15 residues long. V lost 3 bases to trimming and J lost 6 bases; unmatched junction nucleotides: 4. The CDR3: CASSQTSGGAFEQYF. Written as DNA, the CDR3 is TGCGCCAGCAGCCAGACTAGCGGGGGGGCCTTCGAGCAGTACTTC.

The DNA for the CDR3 is TGTGCCAGTAGTTCGGACAGGGGGTACGAGCAGTACTTC. Translating it yields CASSSDRGYEQYF. The rearrangement links TRBV19 to TRBJ2-7, with 10 bases aligning to TRBD1. This CDR3 comprises 13 residues. J was trimmed by 4 bases and V by 5 bases; bases with no gene match: 2. CDR1 is LNHDA, CDR2 SQIVND, per germline (reference sequence).

The chain employs TRBV18 and TRBJ2-7; D might be TRBD1 (5 bases). Germline loops: CDR1 KGHSH, CDR2 LQKENI. This CDR3 contains 15 residues. V lost 3 bases, J lost 5 bases, and 17 bases lay in between. The DNA of the CDR3 is TGTGCCAGCTCACCCTCCCCGTCAGGGTCCGACGAGCAGTACTTC. It specifies CASSPSPSGSDEQYF.